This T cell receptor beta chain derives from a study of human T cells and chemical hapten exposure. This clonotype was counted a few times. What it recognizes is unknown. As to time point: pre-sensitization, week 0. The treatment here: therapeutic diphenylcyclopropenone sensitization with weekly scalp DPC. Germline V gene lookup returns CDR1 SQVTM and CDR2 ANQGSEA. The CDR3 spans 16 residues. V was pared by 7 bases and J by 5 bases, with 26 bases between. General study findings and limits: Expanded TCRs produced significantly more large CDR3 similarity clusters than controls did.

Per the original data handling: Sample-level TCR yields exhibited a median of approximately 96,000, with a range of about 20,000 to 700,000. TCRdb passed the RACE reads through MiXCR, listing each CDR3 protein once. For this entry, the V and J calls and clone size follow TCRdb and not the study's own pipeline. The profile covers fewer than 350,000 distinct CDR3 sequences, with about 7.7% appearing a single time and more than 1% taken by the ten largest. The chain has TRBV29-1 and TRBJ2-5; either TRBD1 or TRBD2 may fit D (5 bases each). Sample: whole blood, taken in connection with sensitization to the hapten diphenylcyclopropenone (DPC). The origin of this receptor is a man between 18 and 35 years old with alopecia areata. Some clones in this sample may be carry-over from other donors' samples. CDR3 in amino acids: CSGGYGSAQGGETQYF. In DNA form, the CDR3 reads TGCAGCGGGGGCTACGGGTCTGCGCAGGGCGGGGAGACCCAGTACTTC. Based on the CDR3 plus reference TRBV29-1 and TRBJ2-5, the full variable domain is SAVISQKPSRDICQRGTSLTIQCQVDSQVTMMFWYRQQPGQSLTLIATANQGSEATYESGFVIDKFPISRPNLTFSTLTVSNMSPEDSSIYLCSGGYGSAQGGETQYFGPGTRLLVL.